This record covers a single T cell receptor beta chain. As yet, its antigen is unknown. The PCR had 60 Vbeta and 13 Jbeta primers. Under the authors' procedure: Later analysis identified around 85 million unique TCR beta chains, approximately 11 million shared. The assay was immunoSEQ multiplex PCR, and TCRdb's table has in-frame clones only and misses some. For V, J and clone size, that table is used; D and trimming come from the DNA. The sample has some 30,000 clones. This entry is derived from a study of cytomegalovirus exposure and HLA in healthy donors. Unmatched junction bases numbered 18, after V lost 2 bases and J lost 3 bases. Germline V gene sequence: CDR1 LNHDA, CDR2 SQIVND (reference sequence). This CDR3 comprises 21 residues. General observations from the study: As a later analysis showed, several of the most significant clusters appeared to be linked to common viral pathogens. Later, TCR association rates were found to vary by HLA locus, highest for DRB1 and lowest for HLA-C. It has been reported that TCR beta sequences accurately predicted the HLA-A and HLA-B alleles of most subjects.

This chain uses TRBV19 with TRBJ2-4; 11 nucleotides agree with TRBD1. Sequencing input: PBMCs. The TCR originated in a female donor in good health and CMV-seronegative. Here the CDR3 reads CASSILVVGTGGFVDKNIQYF. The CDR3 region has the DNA TGTGCCAGTAGTATATTGGTCGTCGGGACAGGGGGATTTGTAGACAAAAACATTCAGTACTTC.